This T cell receptor (beta chain) comes out of a study of cytomegalovirus exposure and HLA in healthy donors. The PCR ran on 60 Vbeta and 13 Jbeta primers. The table came from immunoSEQ multiplex PCR; TCRdb's copy has only in-frame clones and leaves some out. The table records roughly 150,000 clones, about 70% of them present only once. Germline V gene lookup returns CDR1 GTSNPN and CDR2 SVGIG (reference sequence). The CDR3 runs to 14 residues. V lost 4 bases, J lost 7 bases, and 8 bases stayed unmatched. The sequence derives from a man aged 30 to 45 in good health and CMV-seropositive. This sequence joins TRBV30 and TRBJ1-4, with TRBD1 matching over 8 bases. The sample was PBMCs. CDR3 in DNA: TGTGCCTGGACAGATCAGGGGGCGGTTGAAAAACTGTTTTTT. It is translated as CAWTDQGAVEKLFF.